This TCR beta chain appears in the sequencing data of a study of shared clonotypes between healthy human individuals. Original processing methods: Junction-only sequences without quality scores were provided by ImmunoSEQ, so filtering was different. Measured with immunoSEQ multiplex PCR; TCRdb has only the in-frame clones, and not every one. The DNA gave D and trimming, while V, J and clone size come from that table. The top ten clones hold more than 20% of a sample with 550,000 to 750,000 clones, under 95% of them seen once. V was trimmed by 2 bases and J by 6 bases, leaving 8 bases between them. The CDR3 is 13 residues long. Germline V gene lookup returns CDR1 MNHEY and CDR2 SVGAGI. Selected positively for CCR7 and CD45RO-negative, naive CD8 cells excluded terminally differentiated effector memory CD45RA+ cells.

Sequenced input: naive CD8+ T cells sorted from blood. This rearrangement joins TRBV6-5 to TRBJ2-1; no reliable D call. The sequence came from a man in his thirties or forties in good health. Here the CDR3 DNA reads TGTGCCAGCAGTTACGCGAGTACCAATGAGCAGTTCTTC. Residues: CASSYASTNEQFF.